This is a list of T cell receptor beta chains from one sample in a study of cytomegalovirus exposure and HLA in healthy donors. Clones were read by immunoSEQ multiplex PCR, and TCRdb kept only the in-frame ones, dropping some. The profile covers 130,000 to 150,000 clones, with about 80% appearing a single time and around 5.4% taken by the ten largest. Sequences were obtained from PBMCs. The receptor source for this set is a man aged 25 to 45 in good health and CMV-seropositive. CDR3s include the opening cysteine and the closing phenylalanine or tryptophan. The order of the fields is V gene, CDR3 protein.

v_gene: TRBV29-1
CDR3aa: CSVEGSADTQYF

v_gene: TRBV21-1
CDR3aa: CASSESRVSGNTIYF

v_gene: TRBV18
CDR3aa: CASSPRAGELFF

v_gene: TRBV6-5
CDR3aa: CASRPLAGGSYEQYF

v_gene: TRBV9
CDR3aa: CASSVDSYSNQPQHF

v_gene: TRBV4-1
CDR3aa: CASSQRDQATGELFF

v_gene: TRBV4-1
CDR3aa: CASSQHTGSEQYF

v_gene: TRBV27
CDR3aa: CASSSETVFNQPQHF

v_gene: TRBV19
CDR3aa: CASSGQGYSYEQYF

v_gene: TRBV6-5
CDR3aa: CASGQSRNTEAFF

v_gene: TRBV19
CDR3aa: CASGKRSARTSGRGSYNEQFF

v_gene: TRBV30
CDR3aa: CAWSVPLSGSYEQYF

v_gene: TRBV27
CDR3aa: CASEDRGGQPQHF

v_gene: TRBV28
CDR3aa: CASSLPRTGGRANEKLFF

v_gene: TRBV7-2
CDR3aa: CASSLSGTGSYEQYF

v_gene: TRBV7-2
CDR3aa: CASSGAAGSTGELFF

v_gene: TRBV5-1
CDR3aa: CASSLAGDPYEQYF

v_gene: TRBV9
CDR3aa: CASSGQVSNTEAFF

v_gene: TRBV19
CDR3aa: CASSTKQGREQYF

v_gene: TRBV7-5
CDR3aa: CVRSSPRDRGSGELFF

v_gene: TRBV7-7
CDR3aa: CASSPGLRETDTQYF

v_gene: TRBV7-9
CDR3aa: CASSLGYRAQETQYF

v_gene: TRBV28
CDR3aa: CASGILDRTSYEQYF

v_gene: TRBV11-3
CDR3aa: CASSRDRYSYNEQFF

v_gene: TRBV5-1
CDR3aa: CASSFRTHSGLNIQYF

v_gene: TRBV5-4
CDR3aa: CASSLGNRGAYEQYF

v_gene: TRBV5-1
CDR3aa: CASSRAGDGETQYF

v_gene: TRBV28
CDR3aa: CASRTGQAWQPQHF

v_gene: TRBV28
CDR3aa: CASREQGFYGYTF

v_gene: TRBV6-5
CDR3aa: CASRDSSGSLYEQYF

v_gene: TRBV29-1
CDR3aa: CSLLALEETQYF

v_gene: TRBV10-1
CDR3aa: CVQPDRGDLYGYTF

v_gene: TRBV19
CDR3aa: CASRRQGTGNTIYF

v_gene: TRBV5-5
CDR3aa: CASSLARDRLGERAKNIQYF

v_gene: TRBV6-1
CDR3aa: CASTHGSSNEQYF

v_gene: TRBV5-1
CDR3aa: CASSQDIGNQPQHF

v_gene: TRBV11-2
CDR3aa: CASSLDRGHGYTF

v_gene: TRBV29-1
CDR3aa: CSVCPAEKNTGELFF

v_gene: TRBV28
CDR3aa: CASSTLVGQGFFGTDTQYF

v_gene: TRBV11-2
CDR3aa: CASSRTSDAYEQYF

v_gene: TRBV27
CDR3aa: CASSRLAGMNEQFF

v_gene: TRBV5-1
CDR3aa: CASSLAGYNSPLHF

v_gene: TRBV14
CDR3aa: CASSPISGVTYYEQYF

v_gene: TRBV19
CDR3aa: CASSITQNTEAFF

v_gene: TRBV28
CDR3aa: CASSPGVADTQYF

v_gene: TRBV30
CDR3aa: CAWCTSGSDTQYF

v_gene: TRBV5-4
CDR3aa: CASSLWTGYNEQFF

v_gene: TRBV9
CDR3aa: CASSRDRNTGELFF

v_gene: TRBV5-5
CDR3aa: CASRRSGTGNGYTF

v_gene: TRBV6-5
CDR3aa: CASRTGATNTGELFF

v_gene: TRBV7-2
CDR3aa: CASSLRGQDTGELFF